This TCR beta chain was profiled in a study of T cells in Graves' hyperthyroidism and ophthalmopathy. Findings and caveats of the study: Within blood appeared most thyroid clonotypes that had expanded above 0.001.

Amplification targeted TCR beta CDR3 regions from RNA transcripts. HTBI primers were employed in a first-round RT-PCR of the TCR CDR3. MiXCR, run by TCRdb on the multiplex PCR reads, gives a single entry per CDR3 protein. The sample records under 350,000 distinct CDR3 sequences, 15% to 20% being singletons. CDR3 length: 13 residues. V lost 0 bases to trimming and J lost 6 bases, with 8 bases between them. The germline gives CDR1 SGHRS, CDR2 YFSETQ. Patients counted as stable if ophthalmopathy did not develop within 18 months. In patients aged 18 to 65, hyperthyroidism was newly diagnosed, with duration under 2 months. Diagnostic decisions used clinical symptoms, serum thyroxine and TRAb, thyroid ultrasound and orbital computed tomography. This clonotype was detected many times. Antigen specificity is unknown.

The sample comprised blood. This sequence originates from a woman in her forties or fifties with Graves' hyperthyroidism. The V gene is TRBV5-1, the J gene TRBJ2-3, with a weak D call TRBD2 (5 bases). CDR3 in amino acids: CASSLGLTDTQYF. The DNA of the CDR3 is TGCGCCAGCAGCTTGGGACTAACCGATACGCAGTATTTT.